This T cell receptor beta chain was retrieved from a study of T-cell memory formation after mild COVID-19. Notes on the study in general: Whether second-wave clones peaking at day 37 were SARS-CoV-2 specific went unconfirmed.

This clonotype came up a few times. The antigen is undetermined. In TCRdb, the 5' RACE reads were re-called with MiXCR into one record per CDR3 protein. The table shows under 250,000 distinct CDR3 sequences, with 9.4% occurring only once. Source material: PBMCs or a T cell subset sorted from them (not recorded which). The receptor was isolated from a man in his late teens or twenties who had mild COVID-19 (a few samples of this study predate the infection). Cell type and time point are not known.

Here the CDR3 reads CSARDRGTYEQYF. The CDR3, as DNA: TGCAGTGCTAGAGATCGGGGTACCTACGAGCAGTACTTC. V and J are TRBV20-1 and TRBJ2-7; a weak D match, TRBD2 (5 bases). The length of the CDR3 is 13 residues. Trimming took off 0 bases at V and 2 bases at J, with 8 bases between the two ends. Germline CDR1 DFQATT, CDR2 SNEGSKA (reference sequence).